This T cell receptor (beta chain) was profiled in a study of blood T cell repertoires in COVID-19. This table comes from immunoSEQ multiplex PCR, and its TCRdb copy is limited to in-frame clones, with some not included. Of hundreds of thousands of clones listed, approximately 80% are singletons. This CDR3 has 15 amino acids. In germline, CDR1 is KGHSH, CDR2 LQKENI. Trimming cost V 5 bases and J 2 bases, with 15 bases left between them. The receptor comes from a woman over 75 with acute or convalescent COVID-19. V is TRBV18 and J is TRBJ1-2; a weak D match, TRBD1 (6 bases). Sample: peripheral blood. The CDR3 sequence: CASSASGQKNYGYTF. The CDR3 DNA reads TGTGCCAGCTCAGCGTCGGGACAAAAGAACTATGGCTACACCTTC.